This TCR beta chain was sequenced for a study of blood T cell repertoires in COVID-19. About the study: Samples representing acute and convalescent COVID-19 were sourced from the United States, Italy and Spain.

Using immunoSEQ multiplex PCR, the repertoire was profiled, and TCRdb retains in-frame clones only, with some absent. The table has around 60,000 clones, around nine tenths seen once. This CDR3 has 14 amino acids. V shed 3 bases and J shed 5 bases, with 16 bases lying between them. The germline V gene encodes CDR1 GTSNPN and CDR2 SVGIG (reference sequence). This clonotype was obtained from a man aged 70 or older with acute or convalescent COVID-19. The sample was peripheral blood. This chain links TRBV30 with TRBJ1-1; D may be TRBD1 (6 bases). In DNA, the CDR3 is TGTGCCTGGAGCGAAGGGGGGGTCCGAACTGAAGCTTTCTTT. As protein: CAWSEGGVRTEAFF. The complete variable domain, with remaining parts taken from reference TRBV30 and TRBJ1-1, reads SQTIHQWPATLVQPVGSPLSLECTVEGTSNPNLYWYRQAAGRGLQLLFYSVGIGQISSEVPQNLSASRPQDRQFILSSKKLLLSDSGFYLCAWSEGGVRTEAFFGQGTRLTVV.